Shown below are 32 T cell receptor beta chains from a single sample sequenced in a study of CD8+CD57+ T cells in acquired aplastic anemia. Investigators profiled TCR beta VDJ and CDR3 from genomic DNA template. TCRdb reprocessed the reads with MiXCR, giving one entry per CDR3 protein. The sample contains roughly 180,000 distinct CDR3 sequences, less than 55% of which appear only once. The sequenced sample was sorted CD4+, CD8+, or CD8+CD57+ T cells (not recorded which) from PBMCs. The origin of the receptors is a human donor in good health.

This clonotype was counted at least ten times. A read error may produce the germline difference seen at one junction end. The V gene is TRBV7-7, the J gene TRBJ2-1, with 16 bases matching TRBD2. CDR1 and CDR2 (germline): SSHAT, FNYEAQ (reference sequence). CDR3 length equals 15 residues. The CDR3 here is CASSSGLAGGSEQFF. The CDR3 bases are TGTGCTAGCAGCTCGGGACTAGCGGGAGGGTCTGAGCAGTTCTTC.

CDR3 region: CAWSVPNRVNEKLFF. The CDR3 DNA is TGTGCCTGGAGTGTACCCAACAGGGTTAATGAAAAACTGTTTTTT. The V gene is TRBV30, the J gene TRBJ1-4, with D perhaps TRBD1 (6 bases). This CDR3 is 15 amino acids long. Germline V CDR1 and CDR2: GTSNPN, SVGIG (reference sequence). The V end was cut by 0 bases, the J end by 4 bases, with 12 bases between.

At least ten counts were recorded for this clonotype. In DNA, the CDR3 is TGTGCCAGCAGTGGGAGGTACAATCAGCCCCAGCATTTT. This codes for CASSGRYNQPQHF. J is TRBJ1-5 and V is TRBV6-1; D not certain. The CDR3 runs to 13 residues. From germline, CDR1 is MNHNS and CDR2 SASEGT. The V end lost 4 bases, the J end lost 3 bases, and 7 bases lay between the germline ends.

The chain couples TRBV7-6 to TRBJ1-2; D gene ambiguous. CDR1 and CDR2 (germline): SGHVS, FNYEAQ. CDR3 size: 14 residues. Trimming pared 2 bases from V and 5 bases from J, leaving 12 bases between. In DNA form, the CDR3 reads TGTGCCAGCAGCTTATTGGTTGGAGGGTATGGCTACACCTTC. Translating gives CASSLLVGGYGYTF.

The chain carries TRBV27 and TRBJ2-1, with D tentatively TRBD1 (5 bases). Between the trimmed V and J ends, which lost 5 bases and 12 bases, there was a span of 11 bases. The CDR3 sequence is 11 residues long. Germline CDR1 MNHEY, CDR2 SMNVEV (reference sequence). The CDR3 DNA follows: TGTGCCAGCAGTAGGGGTCGTGGGCAGTTCTTC. Encoded protein: CASSRGRGQFF.

This clonotype was counted a few times. It may be a read error: a sequence one base away is much more abundant. The rearrangement uses TRBV2 and TRBJ2-7, with D possibly matching TRBD2 (6 bases). The CDR3 consists of 16 residues. V lost 3 bases and J 6 bases, leaving 21 bases between the germline ends. The germline V gene has CDR1 SNHLY and CDR2 FYNNEI. CDR3 in amino acids: CASSEGGGHIGGEQYF. The CDR3 nucleotides read TGTGCCAGCAGTGAGGGTGGCGGACATATCGGGGGCGAGCAGTACTTC.

V is TRBV24-1 and J is TRBJ2-1, with 10 bases matching TRBD2. The ends lost 6 bases at V and 6 bases at J; junction bases unmatched: 10. Germline CDR1 KGHDR, CDR2 SFDVKD. The CDR3 runs 16 residues. The chain's CDR3 is CATSLASGSRANEQFF. The CDR3 DNA sequence: TGTGCCACCAGTCTTGCTAGCGGGAGTAGGGCCAATGAGCAGTTCTTC.

Concerning this clonotype itself: Just one base apart from a much larger clone, this may be a read error. The chain employs TRBV2 and TRBJ2-1, with 13 bases lining up with TRBD2. Germline CDR1 is SNHLY and CDR2 is FYNNEI. The CDR3 runs 16 residues. Unmatched junction bases numbered 11, after V lost 6 bases and J lost 9 bases. In nucleotides, the CDR3 is TGTGCCAGCAGCGGACTAGCGGGAGCCCCCCCGAGTGAGCAGTTCTTC. Its protein is CASSGLAGAPPSEQFF.

This clonotype was detected ten times or more. V gene TRBV20-1 combines with J gene TRBJ2-1, with 15 bases that match TRBD2. This CDR3 contains 19 residues. From germline, CDR1 is DFQATT and CDR2 SNEGSKA (reference sequence). The V segment lost 3 bases and the J segment 6 bases; nucleotides outside the gene matches: 15. CDR3 protein: CSARGLAGGRGLSGNEQFF. CDR3 sequence (DNA): TGCAGTGCTAGGGGACTAGCGGGAGGAAGGGGGCTATCGGGCAATGAGCAGTTCTTC.

This clonotype came up many times. V gene TRBV7-9 combines with J gene TRBJ1-4, with 8 bases identical to TRBD1. The V gene's germline CDR1 is SEHNR and CDR2 FQNEAQ (reference sequence). CDR3 length: 14 residues. Unmatched junction bases numbered 0, after V lost 1 base and J lost 5 bases. The CDR3 region has the DNA TGTGCCAGCAGCTTAGGGACAGGGAATGAAAAACTGTTTTTT. Protein sequence: CASSLGTGNEKLFF. The whole variable domain, remainder taken from reference TRBV7-9 and TRBJ1-4, is DTGVSQNPRHKITKRGQNVTFRCDPISEHNRLYWYRQTLGQGPEFLTYFQNEAQLEKSRLLSDRFSAERPKGSFSTLEIQRTEQGDSAMYLCASSLGTGNEKLFFGSGTQLSVL.

The chain uses TRBV3-1 and TRBJ2-3, with TRBD2 identical over 7 bases. V gave up 0 bases and J gave up 4 bases; unmatched junction bases: 4. CDR1 and CDR2 (germline): LGHDT, YNNKEL (reference sequence). The length of the CDR3 is 15 residues. CDR3 protein: CASSQDPGGPDTQYF. CDR3 bases: TGTGCCAGCAGCCAAGATCCGGGGGGTCCAGATACGCAGTATTTT.

The J gene is TRBJ2-6, the V gene TRBV30; 8 bases fit TRBD1. J lost 0 bases, V lost 7 bases, and 14 bases had no gene match. CDR3 size: 18 residues. CDR1 and CDR2 (germline): GTSNPN, SVGIG (reference sequence). CDR3 DNA sequence: TGTGCCTTGACGACAGGGGTGGGAAAGGTCTCTGGGGCCAACGTCCTGACTTTC. Its protein product is CALTTGVGKVSGANVLTF.

This chain connects TRBV5-6 to TRBJ2-2, with D hard to call. The germline CDR1 and CDR2 sequences are SGHDT and YYEEEE. V was trimmed by 3 bases and J by 1 base, leaving 16 bases between them. The CDR3 runs to 17 residues. CDR3: CASSSGPFAKNTGELFF. Here the CDR3 DNA reads TGTGCCAGCAGCTCCGGGCCCTTCGCCAAGAACACCGGGGAGCTGTTTTTT.

This clonotype was observed at least ten times. The genes are TRBV29-1 and TRBJ2-1; 9 nucleotides match TRBD2. Germline-derived CDR1 and CDR2 are SQVTM and ANQGSEA. V lost 3 bases, J lost 3 bases, and 9 bases stayed unmatched. The CDR3 length is 16 residues. CDR3 sequence (DNA): TGCAGCGTTGATAGTCCTAGCGGGACGCTCTACAATGAGCAGTTCTTC. This translates into CSVDSPSGTLYNEQFF.

There are a few counts of this clonotype. The chain joins TRBV20-1 to TRBJ1-2, with D unclear. V was shortened by 0 bases and J by 7 bases, with 18 bases between the two germline ends. The CDR3 spans 15 residues. The germline V gene encodes CDR1 DFQATT and CDR2 SNEGSKA (reference sequence). The CDR3: CSARDLMEGLAGYTF. The CDR3 nucleotides read TGCAGTGCTAGAGACCTAATGGAGGGCCTTGCTGGCTACACCTTC.

V gene TRBV15 combines with J gene TRBJ1-2; D uncertain. The germline V gene has CDR1 LNHNV and CDR2 YYDKDF (reference sequence). V was pared by 6 bases and J by 2 bases, with 4 bases between. This CDR3 is built from 11 residues. The CDR3 reads CATRENYGYTF. DNA of the CDR3: TGTGCCACCAGGGAGAACTATGGCTACACCTTC.

Concerning this clonotype: The junction differs from germline at one of its ends, possibly a read error. The chain is built from TRBV7-2 and TRBJ2-3, with D possibly being TRBD2 (6 bases). This CDR3 is 14 amino acids long. Germline assignment: CDR1 SGHTA and CDR2 FQGNSA. In nucleotides, the CDR3 is TGTGCCAGCAGCTTAGTGCGGGATTCGGATACGCGGTATTTT. Translation gives CASSLVRDSDTRYF.

CDR3: CASSFVSGELFF. For the CDR3, the DNA is TGTGCCAGTAGTTTCGTCTCCGGGGAGCTGTTTTTT. The V and J genes are TRBV19 and TRBJ2-2; D gene uncertain. The CDR3 has 12 residues. Trimming took off 5 bases at V and 6 bases at J, with 7 bases between the two ends. The germline gives CDR1 LNHDA, CDR2 SQIVND (reference sequence).

In its sample, this clonotype was seen many times. The rearrangement uses TRBV7-2 and TRBJ1-4; a possible D gene is TRBD1 (5 bases). From germline, CDR1 is SGHTA and CDR2 FQGNSA. The CDR3 is 15 residues long. V lost 1 base to trimming and J lost 8 bases, with 14 bases between them. The CDR3 DNA follows: TGTGCCAGCAGCTTAGGTGGGGGGGGTCGGGAAAAACTGTTTTTT. Protein product: CASSLGGGGREKLFF.

This chain connects TRBV6-5 to TRBJ2-5, with 7 bases matching TRBD1. This CDR3 has 14 amino acids. Trimming cost V 3 bases and J 5 bases; bases outside gene matches: 6. Germline lookup yields CDR1 MNHEY and CDR2 SVGAGI. Here the CDR3 DNA reads TGTGCCAGCAGTTATGACAGGGTCGTGGAGACCCAGTACTTC. Translating gives CASSYDRVVETQYF.

As regards this clonotype: A single base separates this from a much larger clone, so it may be a read error. The V and J genes are TRBV6-2 or TRBV6-3 and TRBJ2-5; TRBD1 is a possible D gene (5 bases). CDR3 length equals 14 residues. Germline V gene sequence: CDR1 MNHEY, CDR2 SVGEGT. Trimming removed 5 bases from V and 0 bases from J, with 10 bases in between. Here the CDR3 DNA reads TGTGCCAGCAGTCGGCAGGGTTACCAAGAGACCCAGTACTTC. It is translated as CASSRQGYQETQYF.

Note on this clonotype: A much larger clone differs by one base, so this may be a read error. CDR3 loop: CASSPVPIRSYNEQFF. DNA for the CDR3: TGCGCCAGCAGCCCCGTTCCCATACGCTCCTACAATGAGCAGTTCTTC. The chain links TRBV5-1 to TRBJ2-1, with unresolved D. The V gene lost 4 bases and the J gene lost 0 bases, with 14 bases spanning the gap. The germline V gene encodes CDR1 SGHRS and CDR2 YFSETQ. The CDR3 is 16 amino acids.

The genes are TRBV19 and TRBJ2-7; D is possibly TRBD1 (5 bases). The CDR3 length is 13 residues. Germline V CDR1 and CDR2: LNHDA, SQIVND (reference sequence). Trimming removed 3 bases from V and 5 bases from J, with 11 bases in between. The CDR3: CASSIMGPHEQYF. DNA for the CDR3: TGTGCCAGTAGTATCATGGGGCCCCACGAGCAGTACTTC.

About this clonotype: A much more abundant neighbour one base away suggests this may be a read error. V gene TRBV5-1 combines with J gene TRBJ2-2; TRBD2 agrees at 7 bases. This CDR3 region has 16 residues. Germline CDR1 is SGHRS and CDR2 is YFSETQ. CDR3 DNA sequence: TGCGCCAGCGGCTTAAGACTAGCCGAAGACACCGGGGAGCTGTTTTTT. Encoded protein: CASGLRLAEDTGELFF.

As to this clonotype: A junction end diverges from the germline sequence, so it may reflect a read error. The rearrangement uses TRBV20-1 and TRBJ2-7; 9 bases fit TRBD1. The germline gives CDR1 DFQATT, CDR2 SNEGSKA (reference sequence). The CDR3 covers 15 residues. CDR3 nucleotides: TGCAGTGATAGAGACCCGGGGACAGGGCCCTACGAGCAGGACTTC. It yields the protein CSDRDPGTGPYEQDF.

The genes are TRBV14 and TRBJ1-2; D ambiguous. V was pared by 5 bases and J by 4 bases, with 14 bases between. Germline-derived CDR1 and CDR2 are SGHDN and FVKESK. This CDR3 has 14 residues. CDR3 residues: CASSLERGVYGYTF. The CDR3 coding sequence is TGTGCCAGCAGCTTAGAACGGGGAGTCTATGGCTACACCTTC.

The chain combines TRBV5-4 with TRBJ1-2, with D possibly being TRBD1 (5 bases). The CDR3 runs 13 residues. Germline V gene sequence: CDR1 SGHNT, CDR2 YYREEE (reference sequence). V was trimmed by 6 bases and J by 4 bases, leaving 13 bases between them. The CDR3 region has the DNA TGTGCCAGCAACGAAGACAGCAGCTATGGCTACACCTTC. This codes for CASNEDSSYGYTF.

The V gene is TRBV11-1, the J gene TRBJ1-6, with 8 bases that match TRBD1. The junction had 11 bases not matched to a gene; V was cut back by 5 bases and J by 8 bases. The CDR3 consists of 16 residues. Germline V gene data show CDR1 as SGHAT and CDR2 as FQDESV (reference sequence). CDR3 protein: CASSPFRDRGHSPLHF. CDR3 in DNA: TGTGCCAGCAGCCCATTCCGCGACAGGGGCCATTCACCCCTCCACTTT.

This clonotype appeared many times. At one end, the junction sequence differs from germline, possibly due to a read error. The chain links TRBV12-3 or TRBV12-4 to TRBJ1-6; the D gene is possibly TRBD1 (6 bases). This CDR3 is 15 amino acids long. CDR3 in amino acids: CASSLAQGVRSPLHF. The DNA of the CDR3 is TGTGCCAGCAGTCTAGCACAGGGCGTTCGGTCACCCCTCCACTTT.

J is TRBJ1-2 and V is TRBV20-1, with D tentatively TRBD1 (6 bases). Trimming pared 4 bases from V and 4 bases from J, leaving 13 bases between. CDR3 size: 13 residues. In germline, CDR1 is DFQATT, CDR2 SNEGSKA (reference sequence). The DNA of the CDR3 is TGCAGTGCTACACCTTACAGGGCCTATGGCTACACCTTC. As protein: CSATPYRAYGYTF.

The V and J genes are TRBV7-3 and TRBJ1-1; D not resolved. V lost 7 bases and J lost 4, with 13 bases in between. The germline gives CDR1 SGHTA, CDR2 FQGTGA. CDR3 length: 13 amino acids. CDR3 in amino acids: CASKKHVGTEAFF. The CDR3 region has the DNA TGTGCCAGCAAGAAACACGTGGGCACTGAAGCTTTCTTT.

This clonotype appeared many times. This rearrangement joins TRBV24-1 to TRBJ2-1, with D perhaps matching TRBD1 (5 bases). Trimming cost V 1 base and J 5 bases, with 8 bases left between them. Per the germline V gene, CDR1 is KGHDR and CDR2 is SFDVKD. This CDR3 spans 14 amino acids. In DNA form, the CDR3 reads TGTGCCACCAGTGATTTCCCAGGGAACAATGAGCAGTTCTTC. This gives the protein CATSDFPGNNEQFF.